These T cell receptor beta chains were read from a single sample in a study of cytomegalovirus exposure and HLA in healthy donors. Using immunoSEQ multiplex PCR, the repertoire was profiled, and TCRdb retains in-frame clones only, with some absent. The data show about 100,000 clones, with approximately 72% seen just once and around 3.1% held by the top ten. Sequencing was done on a sample of PBMCs. Every receptor here comes from a female donor in good health and CMV-seropositive. Both conserved end residues are part of each CDR3. A D gene is named only where the DNA matches it firmly. Size values are once, few and many counts, or a class for expanded clones, and some rows have none.

.,TRBV28,TRBJ2-3,.,TGTGCCAGCAGTTTGGGGGCCGGAGATACGCAGTATTTT,CASSLGAGDTQYF
.,TRBV7-9,TRBJ1-2,TRBD1,TGTGCCAGCAGCACCGACAGGGGCCGCTACACCTTC,CASSTDRGRYTF
few,TRBV7-2,TRBJ1-1,.,TGTGCCAGCAGCTCAATGACAATTTTGAACACTGAAGCTTTCTTT,CASSSMTILNTEAFF
.,TRBV7-2,TRBJ1-2,.,TGTGCCAGCAGCTCCTTAGACAGGAGCTATGGCTACACCTTC,CASSSLDRSYGYTF
.,TRBV5-1,TRBJ1-2,.,TGCGCCAGCAGCTCCCAGGGCCCTAACTATGGCTACACCTTC,CASSSQGPNYGYTF
.,TRBV30,TRBJ1-6,.,TGTGCCTGGAGCGATTCGAGCTCCTATAATTCACCCCTCCACTTT,CAWSDSSSYNSPLHF
.,TRBV7-8,TRBJ1-6,.,TGTGCCAGCAGCTTAGCGCCCCCAGGGGTGGTTTCACCCCTCCACTTT,CASSLAPPGVVSPLHF
.,TRBV14,TRBJ1-2,.,TGTGCCAGCAGCCAAGCCTTGGTGGGGGGAATCGGCTACACCTTC,CASSQALVGGIGYTF
few,TRBV4-1,TRBJ1-2,TRBD1,TGCGCCAGCAGCCGAGGTCCAGGGGGCAGCTATGGCTACACCTTC,CASSRGPGGSYGYTF
.,TRBV7-2,TRBJ2-3,.,TGTGCCAGCAGCCCCCAGGCGGGGAGGGGGACAGATACGCAGTATTTT,CASSPQAGRGTDTQYF
.,TRBV11-1,TRBJ1-5,.,TGTGCCAGCAGCACGTGGTCGGATCAGCCCCAGCATTTT,CASSTWSDQPQHF
.,TRBV7-3,TRBJ2-7,TRBD2,TGTGCCAGCAGCCCCAGCGGGAGAGGCGAGCAGTACTTC,CASSPSGRGEQYF
.,TRBV7-9,TRBJ2-2,TRBD1,TGTGCCAGCAGCCGTACACCAGGGGGCGTCACCGGGGAGCTGTTTTTT,CASSRTPGGVTGELFF
.,TRBV19,TRBJ1-2,.,TGTGCCAGTAGTATAAGTTGGAAAGGTCTCGTAGGGAGGGACTATGGCTACACCTTC,CASSISWKGLVGRDYGYTF
.,TRBV30,TRBJ2-1,TRBD2,TGTGCCTGGACAAGAGCGGGGTCATTTCGCGAGCAGTTCTTC,CAWTRAGSFREQFF
.,TRBV6-1,TRBJ1-1,TRBD1,TGTGCCAGCAGCCGACAGGGGGCTACTGGAACTGAAGCTTTCTTT,CASSRQGATGTEAFF
.,TRBV11-3,TRBJ2-3,TRBD1,TGTGCCAGCAGCTTGACAGGGTCAGATACGCAGTATTTT,CASSLTGSDTQYF
few,TRBV19,TRBJ1-4,.,TGTGCCAGTAGTATATCCTCGGACAGTCAAAAACTGTTTTTT,CASSISSDSQKLFF
few,TRBV4-3,TRBJ1-1,.,TGCGCCAGCAGCCAAGATAGCGGGGGTTGGTTCATGGTCACTGAAGCTTTCTTT,CASSQDSGGWFMVTEAFF
few,TRBV7-9,TRBJ1-4,.,TGTGCCAGCAGCTTAGTCGGGGGAAATGAAAAACTGTTTTTT,CASSLVGGNEKLFF
.,TRBV10-3,TRBJ2-2,TRBD2,TGTGCCATCAGTGAGGGGTTTAGTAGCGGGGCCGGGGAGCTGTTTTTT,CAISEGFSSGAGELFF
.,TRBV18,TRBJ1-6,.,TGTGCCAGCTCACCAAGTACGGACAGCAATTCACCCCTCCACTTT,CASSPSTDSNSPLHF
.,TRBV11-2,TRBJ1-5,TRBD1,TGTGCCAGCAGCTCGACAGGGAGCAATCAGCCCCAGCATTTT,CASSSTGSNQPQHF
.,TRBV25-1,TRBJ2-2,TRBD2,TGTGCCAGCAGTAGCCGAATGGGGCTAGCGGGAGCTACCGGGGAGCTGTTTTTT,CASSSRMGLAGATGELFF
.,TRBV7-2,TRBJ2-7,TRBD1,TGTGCCAGCAGCATCTACAGGGGGCAAGCTTACGAGCAGTACTTC,CASSIYRGQAYEQYF
.,TRBV7-6,TRBJ1-2,.,TGTGCCAGCAGCTTAGAGGAGGGCGCTGGCTACACCTTC,CASSLEEGAGYTF
.,TRBV2,TRBJ2-7,TRBD1,TGTGCCAGCAGTGGGACAGGGACATCCTACGAGCAGTACTTC,CASSGTGTSYEQYF
.,TRBV7-2,TRBJ2-5,TRBD2,TGTGCCAGCAGCCCGTGGACTAGCGGGGGGAAAGAGACCCAGTACTTC,CASSPWTSGGKETQYF
.,TRBV10-1,TRBJ2-5,.,TGCGCCAGCAGCCAGACAGGCTCTCGGGAGACCCAGTACTTC,CASSQTGSRETQYF
.,TRBV30,TRBJ1-3,TRBD1,TGTGCCTGGGACAGGGGACCCTCTGGAAACACCATATATTTT,CAWDRGPSGNTIYF
once,TRBV14,TRBJ1-1,.,TGTGCCAGCAGCCGCTATGCGGCCCCTGGGAACACTGAAGCTTTCTTT,CASSRYAAPGNTEAFF
.,TRBV6-5,TRBJ2-7,TRBD1,TGTGCCAGCAGTTACTCCCCTACAGGGGCTAGCGAGCAGTACTTC,CASSYSPTGASEQYF
.,TRBV30,TRBJ2-7,TRBD1,TGTGCCTGGAGTACGCAGGGGGACGAGCAGTACTTC,CAWSTQGDEQYF
.,TRBV6-5,TRBJ1-5,TRBD1,TGTGCCAGCAGTTCTAGGACAGGGTGGGGACAGCCCCAGCATTTT,CASSSRTGWGQPQHF
.,TRBV6-1,TRBJ2-3,.,TGTGCCAGCAGTGAAGCGGAAGGCGGGGCCGGAGATGATACGCAGTATTTT,CASSEAEGGAGDDTQYF
.,TRBV4-3,TRBJ1-4,.,TGCGCCAGCAGCCAAGCCGGGGGTTATAATGAAAAACTGTTTTTT,CASSQAGGYNEKLFF
.,TRBV7-8,TRBJ1-5,.,TGTGCCACCTCAGCCGGGGGAGTAGGCGGCAATCAGCCCCAGCATTTT,CATSAGGVGGNQPQHF
.,TRBV6-5,TRBJ1-2,TRBD1,TGTGCCAGCAGTCCCGGGACAGGGTATGGCTACACCTTC,CASSPGTGYGYTF
.,TRBV28,TRBJ1-5,TRBD1,TGTGCCAGCAGTTTAGAACAGGGGAGCAATCAGCCCCAGCATTTT,CASSLEQGSNQPQHF
.,TRBV7-8,TRBJ1-6,.,TGTGCCAGCAGCTCCGATCCGAGGTCACCCCTCCACTTT,CASSSDPRSPLHF
once,TRBV6-5,TRBJ2-3,TRBD2,TGTGCCAGCAGTTACTATCGGGGGGGGGTAAATACGCAGTATTTT,CASSYYRGGVNTQYF
.,TRBV10-3,TRBJ1-1,.,TGTGCCATCAGTGAGTCGGGGCAGGGGAACACTGAAGCTTTCTTT,CAISESGQGNTEAFF